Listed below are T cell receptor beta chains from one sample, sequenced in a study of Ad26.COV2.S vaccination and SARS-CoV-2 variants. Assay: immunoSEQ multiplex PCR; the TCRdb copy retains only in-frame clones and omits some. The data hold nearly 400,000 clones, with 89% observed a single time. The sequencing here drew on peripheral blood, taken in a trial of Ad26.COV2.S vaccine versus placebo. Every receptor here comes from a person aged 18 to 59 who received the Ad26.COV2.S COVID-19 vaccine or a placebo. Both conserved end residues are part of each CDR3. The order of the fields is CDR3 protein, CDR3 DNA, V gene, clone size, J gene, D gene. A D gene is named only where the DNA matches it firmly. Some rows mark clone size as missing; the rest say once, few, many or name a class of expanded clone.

cdr3_aa: CASRGGMNTEAFF; cdr3_nt: TGTGCCAGCCGCGGAGGTATGAACACTGAAGCTTTCTTT; v_call: TRBV28; clone_size: .; j_call: TRBJ1-1; d_call: .
cdr3_aa: CASSIVVAGVGGELFF; cdr3_nt: TGTGCCAGTAGTATAGTGGTGGCGGGAGTGGGCGGGGAGCTGTTTTTT; v_call: TRBV19; clone_size: .; j_call: TRBJ2-2; d_call: TRBD2
cdr3_aa: CSVRVAGELETQYF; cdr3_nt: TGCAGCGTTAGAGTAGCGGGGGAGCTAGAGACCCAGTACTTC; v_call: TRBV29-1; clone_size: .; j_call: TRBJ2-5; d_call: TRBD2
cdr3_aa: CASSPRDLVSWGSEAFF; cdr3_nt: TGTGCCAGCAGCCCCCGGGACCTAGTAAGTTGGGGGTCTGAAGCTTTCTTT; v_call: TRBV14; clone_size: .; j_call: TRBJ1-1; d_call: .
cdr3_aa: CASRTGGREKLFF; cdr3_nt: TGTGCCAGCAGAACAGGGGGCCGTGAAAAACTGTTTTTT; v_call: TRBV6-5; clone_size: .; j_call: TRBJ1-4; d_call: TRBD1
cdr3_aa: CATTRGSGANVLTF; cdr3_nt: TGCGCCACAACCAGGGGGTCCGGGGCCAACGTCCTGACTTTC; v_call: TRBV5-1; clone_size: .; j_call: TRBJ2-6; d_call: TRBD1
cdr3_aa: CASSLVQGDYEQYF; cdr3_nt: TGTGCCAGCAGCTTGGTGCAGGGAGACTACGAGCAGTACTTC; v_call: TRBV5-4; clone_size: .; j_call: TRBJ2-7; d_call: .
cdr3_aa: CASSLVGQGISDTQYF; cdr3_nt: TGTGCCAGCAGCTTGGTCGGACAGGGGATTTCAGATACGCAGTATTTT; v_call: TRBV5-5; clone_size: .; j_call: TRBJ2-3; d_call: TRBD1
cdr3_aa: CASTRGTSLTGELFF; cdr3_nt: TGTGCCAGCACAAGAGGGACTAGCCTTACCGGGGAGCTGTTTTTT; v_call: TRBV11-3; clone_size: .; j_call: TRBJ2-2; d_call: TRBD2
cdr3_aa: CASGSMASGANVLTF; cdr3_nt: TGTGCTAGTGGTTCAATGGCCTCTGGGGCCAACGTCCTGACTTTC; v_call: TRBV12-5; clone_size: .; j_call: TRBJ2-6; d_call: .
cdr3_aa: CASSPRTGMGGYTF; cdr3_nt: TGCGCCAGCAGTCCCCGGACAGGGATGGGTGGCTACACCTTC; v_call: TRBV5-1; clone_size: .; j_call: TRBJ1-2; d_call: TRBD1
cdr3_aa: CASSLEASGNPYEQYF; cdr3_nt: TGCGCCAGCAGCTTGGAGGCTAGCGGGAATCCCTACGAGCAGTACTTC; v_call: TRBV5-1; clone_size: .; j_call: TRBJ2-7; d_call: TRBD2
cdr3_aa: CASSRTLNTEAFF; cdr3_nt: TGCGCCAGCAGCCGAACACTGAACACTGAAGCTTTCTTT; v_call: TRBV4-1; clone_size: .; j_call: TRBJ1-1; d_call: .
cdr3_aa: CASSTLADNEQFF; cdr3_nt: TGTGCCAGCAGTACGCTAGCGGACAATGAGCAGTTCTTC; v_call: TRBV6-6; clone_size: .; j_call: TRBJ2-1; d_call: TRBD2
cdr3_aa: CASSPSLRGRETQYF; cdr3_nt: TGTGCCAGCAGCCCCTCGCTCAGGGGACGGGAGACCCAGTACTTC; v_call: TRBV7-9; clone_size: .; j_call: TRBJ2-5; d_call: .
cdr3_aa: CASSPTSWGTQYF; cdr3_nt: TGTGCCAGCAGCCCGACGAGCTGGGGGACCCAGTACTTC; v_call: TRBV7-3; clone_size: .; j_call: TRBJ2-5; d_call: .
cdr3_aa: CASSSGKQPQHF; cdr3_nt: TGTGCCAGCAGCTCAGGGAAACAGCCCCAGCATTTT; v_call: TRBV9; clone_size: .; j_call: TRBJ1-5; d_call: .
cdr3_aa: CASSLRQGGYEQYF; cdr3_nt: TGTGCCAGCAGCTTACGACAGGGAGGGTACGAGCAGTACTTC; v_call: TRBV5-5; clone_size: once; j_call: TRBJ2-7; d_call: .
cdr3_aa: CASSLGRAPSYEQYF; cdr3_nt: TGTGCCAGCAGTTTAGGGAGGGCGCCGTCCTACGAGCAGTACTTC; v_call: TRBV27; clone_size: .; j_call: TRBJ2-7; d_call: TRBD2
cdr3_aa: CASSTSLQVGAYEQYF; cdr3_nt: TGTGCCAGTTCTACTAGCCTTCAAGTGGGGGCCTACGAGCAGTACTTC; v_call: TRBV19; clone_size: .; j_call: TRBJ2-7; d_call: .
cdr3_aa: CSAEGTGRTNSGNTIYF; cdr3_nt: TGCAGCGCCGAGGGGACAGGGAGGACCAACTCTGGAAACACCATATATTTT; v_call: TRBV29-1; clone_size: .; j_call: TRBJ1-3; d_call: TRBD1